This T cell receptor (beta chain) was sequenced during a study of blood T cell repertoires in COVID-19. CDR3 size: 15 residues. CDR1 is LGHDT, CDR2 YNNKEL, per germline (reference sequence). Unmatched junction bases numbered 8, after V lost 4 bases and J lost 3 bases. The table came from immunoSEQ multiplex PCR; TCRdb's copy has only in-frame clones and leaves some out. Among some 15,000 clones listed, around 89% were seen once. This rearrangement joins TRBV3-1 (or the pseudogene TRBV3-2) to TRBJ2-7; 8 nucleotides agree with TRBD1. Source material: peripheral blood. The TCR sequence derives from a human donor in a cohort sampled during active COVID-19. CDR3 residues: CASSPSGQENYEQYF. CDR3 nucleotide sequence: TGTGCCAGCAGCCCCTCGGGACAGGAGAACTACGAGCAGTACTTC.